One and the same sample provided the 13 T cell receptor beta chains below, sequenced in a study of graft-versus-host responses after intestinal transplantation (dated by TCRdb to the early 2020s). Dithiothreitol, EDTA incubations and collagenase D digestion were used to isolate intraepithelial and lamina propria lymphocytes from graft specimens. To prepare the library, the immunoSEQ multiplex PCR assay was applied. TCRdb took this table from immuneACCESS and kept in-frame rearrangements with V and J called. Such tables lack part of the clones; where checked against another copy, unresolved V genes explain under half of the gap, and the rest is unexplained. The table for this sample lists 60,000 to 75,000 clones; 89% of them were counted only once. The ten largest clones add up to about 1.7% of the sample. This sample comprised ileum tissue, obtained about 350 days after transplant. All receptors come from a human patient who received an intestinal transplant, so some T cells may come from the graft donor.

The rearrangement uses TRBV6-6 and TRBJ2-1; D possibly matches TRBD1 or TRBD2 (5 bases each). V dropped 2 bases and J dropped 0 bases, with 11 bases sitting between them. Germline-derived CDR1 and CDR2 are MNHNY and SVGAGI (reference sequence). The CDR3 length is 16 residues. Here the CDR3 reads CASSYTPGTSYNEQFF. The CDR3 region has the DNA TGTGCCAGCAGTTACACTCCAGGGACCTCCTACAATGAGCAGTTCTTC.

The rearrangement uses TRBV6-4 and TRBJ1-5; D not resolved. This CDR3 has 9 residues. Trimming cost V 10 bases and J 7 bases, with 5 bases left between them. The V gene's germline CDR1 is MRHNA and CDR2 SNTAGT. The CDR3 sequence is CANRQPQHF. DNA of the CDR3: TGTGCCAACCGACAGCCCCAGCATTTT.

J is TRBJ2-2 and V is TRBV11-1; possibly TRBD1 for D (6 bases). This CDR3 has 15 residues. In germline, CDR1 is SGHAT, CDR2 FQDESV (reference sequence). The ends were cut back, 5 bases at V and 1 base at J, with 11 bases in the middle. CDR3 residues: CASSLSGQNTGELFF. The CDR3 bases are TGTGCCAGCAGCCTGTCGGGACAGAACACCGGGGAGCTGTTTTTT.

The chain links TRBV2 to TRBJ1-4; 9 bases are shared with TRBD1. Germline V gene sequence: CDR1 SNHLY, CDR2 FYNNEI. The CDR3 covers 13 residues. Trimming at V came to 6 bases and at J to 8 bases, leaving 4 bases not matched to a gene. CDR3 coding DNA: TGTGCCAGCAGGACAGGGGGGAGCGAAAAACTGTTTTTT. Encoded protein: CASRTGGSEKLFF.

This chain links TRBV5-1 with TRBJ1-4, with 8 bases that match TRBD1. V lost 1 base and J lost 8; bases outside the gene matches: 4. This CDR3 has 14 residues. From germline, CDR1 is SGHRS and CDR2 YFSETQ. The CDR3 is CASSLRTGYEKLFF. CDR3 in DNA: TGCGCCAGCAGCTTGAGGACAGGGTACGAAAAACTGTTTTTT.

This chain connects TRBV6-1 to TRBJ2-7; D possibly uses TRBD1 or TRBD2 (5 bases each). CDR1 is MNHNS and CDR2 is SASEGT in the germline V gene. The ends were cut back, 5 bases at V and 3 bases at J, with 14 bases in the middle. The CDR3 has 14 residues. CDR3 residues: CASSTGTLYYEQYF. The CDR3, as DNA: TGTGCCAGCAGTACCGGGACCCTTTACTACGAGCAGTACTTC.

The rearrangement links TRBV6-1 to TRBJ2-1; 13 nucleotides match TRBD2. Looked up from germline, CDR1 is MNHNS and CDR2 is SASEGT. CDR3 size: 16 residues. V shed 4 bases, J shed 8 bases, and the junction held 8 bases outside the gene matches. CDR3 loop: CASSGWTSGSWDEQFF. CDR3 in DNA: TGTGCCAGCAGTGGGTGGACTAGCGGGAGTTGGGATGAGCAGTTCTTC.

This sequence joins TRBV6-6 and TRBJ2-7, with 10 bases aligning to TRBD1. Germline-derived CDR1 and CDR2 are MNHNY and SVGAGI (reference sequence). This CDR3 spans 15 amino acids. Trimming at V came to 5 bases and at J to 7 bases, leaving 11 bases not matched to a gene. The CDR3 loop reads CASSPQDRGFEEQYF. CDR3 nucleotides: TGTGCCAGCAGTCCCCAGGACAGGGGGTTTGAAGAGCAGTACTTC.

The rearrangement links TRBV6-5 to TRBJ1-6; TRBD1 matches 8 bases. V trimming: 2 bases; J trimming: 5 bases; junction bases outside the gene matches: 5. The CDR3 totals 16 residues. Germline CDR1 and CDR2: MNHEY and SVGAGI. The CDR3 reads CASSYLRGQDNSPLHF. CDR3 nucleotide sequence: TGTGCCAGCAGTTACCTCAGGGGGCAAGATAATTCACCCCTCCACTTT.

The CDR3 DNA reads as TGCAGCGTTGGTCTACCTAATGGCTACACCTTC. It specifies CSVGLPNGYTF. This chain links TRBV29-1 with TRBJ1-2; D remains unclear. Germline V gene data show CDR1 as SQVTM and CDR2 as ANQGSEA. Trimming stripped 4 bases from V and 6 bases from J, with 9 bases between. CDR3 length: 11 residues.

The gene calls are TRBV6-5 and TRBJ2-7; 7 bases fit TRBD2. The CDR3 consists of 12 residues. Germline CDR1 is MNHEY and CDR2 is SVGAGI. With 6 bases clipped from V and 6 bases from J, the junction kept 5 bases outside the gene matches. CDR3 region: CASSLERGEQYF. In nucleotides, the CDR3 is TGTGCCAGCAGCCTCGAGCGGGGCGAGCAGTACTTC.

The CDR3 here is CASSLSRDYEQYF. The CDR3 DNA sequence: TGTGCCAGCAGCTTAAGCAGAGACTACGAGCAGTACTTC. V usage is TRBV7-3 and J usage is TRBJ2-7, with D uncertain. The V and J ends lost 1 base and 3 bases respectively, with 7 bases between them. This CDR3 comprises 13 residues. The germline CDR1 and CDR2 sequences are SGHTA and FQGTGA.

This sequence joins TRBV2 and TRBJ1-1; no reliable D call. Germline V lookup: CDR1 SNHLY, CDR2 FYNNEI. Deletions cut 8 bases from V and 2 bases from J, with 12 bases between. The CDR3 spans 13 residues. The DNA of the CDR3 is TGTGCCAGCCCTACACGGGGTAACACTGAAGCTTTCTTT. Its protein product is CASPTRGNTEAFF.